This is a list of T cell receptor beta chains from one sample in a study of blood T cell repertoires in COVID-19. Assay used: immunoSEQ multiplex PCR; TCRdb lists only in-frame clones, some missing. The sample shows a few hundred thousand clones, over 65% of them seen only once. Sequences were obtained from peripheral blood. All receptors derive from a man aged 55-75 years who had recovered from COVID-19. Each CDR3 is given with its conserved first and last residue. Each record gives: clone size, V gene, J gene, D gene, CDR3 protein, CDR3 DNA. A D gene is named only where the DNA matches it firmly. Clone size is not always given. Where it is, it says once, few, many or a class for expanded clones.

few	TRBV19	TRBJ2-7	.	CASSIGRVYEQYF	TGTGCCAGTAGTATTGGCAGGGTGTACGAGCAGTACTTC
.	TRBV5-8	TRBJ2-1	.	CASNRQAYNEQFF	TGTGCCAGCAACAGACAGGCTTACAATGAGCAGTTCTTC
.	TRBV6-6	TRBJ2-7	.	CASRPTGGAYEQYF	TGTGCCAGCAGACCCACAGGGGGGGCCTACGAGCAGTACTTC
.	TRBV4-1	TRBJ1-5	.	CASSQVAGQSNQPQHF	TGCGCCAGCAGCCAAGTGGCGGGGCAGAGCAATCAGCCCCAGCATTTT
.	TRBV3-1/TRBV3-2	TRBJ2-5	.	CASSQQGGPETQYF	TGTGCCAGCAGCCAGCAGGGTGGGCCAGAGACCCAGTACTTC
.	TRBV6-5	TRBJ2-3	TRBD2	CASTRRGYTDTQYF	TGTGCCAGCACACGGCGGGGGTACACAGATACGCAGTATTTT
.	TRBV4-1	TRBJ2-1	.	CASSLSERGYNEQFF	TGCGCCAGCAGCCTGTCGGAGCGCGGGTACAATGAGCAGTTCTTC
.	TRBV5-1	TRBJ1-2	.	CASSLTPEGARGGYTF	TGCGCCAGCAGCTTGACCCCAGAAGGGGCCCGTGGTGGCTACACCTTC
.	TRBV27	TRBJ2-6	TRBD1	CASSVTGGTLSGANVLTF	TGTGCCAGCAGTGTCACAGGGGGCACCCTCTCTGGGGCCAACGTCCTGACTTTC
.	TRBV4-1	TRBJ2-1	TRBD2	CASSQGLAAPRNEQFF	TGCGCCAGCAGCCAAGGACTAGCGGCGCCGAGGAATGAGCAGTTCTTC
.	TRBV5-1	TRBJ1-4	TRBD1	CASSRGQGLREKLFF	TGCGCCAGCAGCAGGGGACAGGGTTTGAGGGAAAAACTGTTTTTT
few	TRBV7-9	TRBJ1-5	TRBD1	CASSDTGVRNQPQHF	TGTGCCAGCAGCGATACAGGGGTTCGGAATCAGCCCCAGCATTTT
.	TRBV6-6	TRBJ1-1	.	CASGGGAGILTEAFF	TGTGCCAGCGGCGGCGGGGCAGGGATACTCACTGAAGCTTTCTTT
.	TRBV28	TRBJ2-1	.	CASKPRGVREQFF	TGTGCCAGCAAGCCCAGGGGCGTTCGTGAGCAGTTCTTC